Below, 17 T cell receptor beta chains from the same sample are listed, as sequenced in a study of blood T cell repertoires in COVID-19. Repertoires were generated with immunoSEQ multiplex PCR, while TCRdb's copy carries only in-frame clones and drops some. This table holds roughly 330,000 clones, more than 70% found once. The sequenced material came from PBMCs or T cells enriched from blood (not recorded which). Every receptor here comes from a woman in her twenties or thirties who had recovered from COVID-19.

This clone has just a few counts. CDR3 sequence: CASSVGQGEHQPQHF. The CDR3 DNA reads TGTGCCAGCAGCGTCGGACAGGGGGAACATCAGCCCCAGCATTTT. The chain combines TRBV5-4 with TRBJ1-5; 10 bases map to TRBD1. The J segment lost 5 bases and the V segment lost 4 bases, leaving 6 bases of the junction unmatched. The CDR3 loop spans 15 amino acids. Germline loops: CDR1 SGHNT, CDR2 YYREEE (reference sequence). The full variable domain, with the rest looked up from reference TRBV5-4 and TRBJ1-5, is ETGVTQSPTHLIKTRGQQVTLRCSSQSGHNTVSWYQQALGQGPQFIFQYYREEENGRGNFPPRFSGLQFPNYSSELNVNALELDDSALYLCASSVGQGEHQPQHFGDGTRLSIL.

The CDR3 reads CASSFGQSTEAFF. The CDR3 DNA follows: TGTGCCAGCAGTTTCGGACAGTCGACTGAAGCTTTCTTT. J is TRBJ1-1 and V is TRBV12-3 or TRBV12-4, with D possibly matching TRBD1 (6 bases). The CDR3 has 13 residues. Trimming removed 3 bases from V and 5 bases from J, with 10 bases in between.

This chain uses TRBV29-1 with TRBJ2-5; 16 bases are a match to TRBD2. Trimming removed 6 bases from V and 1 base from J; junction bases left unmatched: 14. CDR1 SQVTM and CDR2 ANQGSEA come from the germline V gene. There are 19 residues in the CDR3. The CDR3 is CSVTGLAGGPLFGQETQYF. CDR3 nucleotides: TGCAGCGTGACGGGACTAGCGGGGGGGCCTCTATTTGGCCAAGAGACCCAGTACTTC.

The J gene is TRBJ1-4, the V gene TRBV28; 9 nucleotides line up with TRBD1. Germline V lookup: CDR1 MDHEN, CDR2 SYDVKM. The CDR3 has 14 residues. The trim removed 5 bases at V and 11 bases at J, leaving 9 bases unmatched. CDR3 coding DNA: TGTGCCAGCAGTCAACGGGGACAGGGACAGAAACTGTTTTTT. Translating gives CASSQRGQGQKLFF.

J is TRBJ2-3 and V is TRBV7-6, with D possibly TRBD1 on 5 matching bases. Germline-derived CDR1 and CDR2 are SGHVS and FNYEAQ. V was clipped by 0 bases and J by 5 bases, with 12 bases between them. The CDR3 runs to 15 residues. CDR3 residues: CASSLAGERGDTQYF. Here the CDR3 DNA reads TGTGCCAGCAGCTTAGCTGGGGAAAGGGGAGATACGCAGTATTTT.

This clone was seen a handful of times. The gene calls are TRBV7-8 and TRBJ2-7, with a tentative D call TRBD1 (6 bases). This CDR3 has 13 residues. The V end lost 2 bases, the J end lost 4 bases, and 9 bases lay between the germline ends. Germline-derived CDR1 and CDR2 are SGHVS and FQNEAQ. CDR3 region: CASSLRTAYEQYF. In nucleotides, the CDR3 is TGTGCCAGCAGCTTACGGACAGCTTACGAGCAGTACTTC.

The chain's CDR3 is CASSQDTERDTQYF. Written as DNA, the CDR3 is TGTGCCAGCAGCCAAGATACTGAGAGAGATACGCAGTATTTT. The V gene is TRBV4-2, the J gene TRBJ2-3; no clear D gene. Per the germline V gene, CDR1 is LGHNA and CDR2 is YNFKEQ. Trimming shortened V by 0 bases and J by 5 bases, and 9 bases separated the two germline ends. This CDR3 comprises 14 residues.

V and J are TRBV4-3 and TRBJ1-5, with no clear D. Germline V gene sequence: CDR1 LGHNA, CDR2 YSLEER. The CDR3 is 16 residues long. Trimming left V 0 bases short and J 3 bases short, with 12 bases between. In nucleotides, the CDR3 is TGCGCCAGCAGCCAAGATCTTACCCGCGTCAATCAGCCCCAGCATTTT. It encodes CASSQDLTRVNQPQHF.

This clone appeared once. This rearrangement joins TRBV11-2 to TRBJ1-6, with a tentative D call TRBD1 (6 bases). Germline CDR1 SGHAT, CDR2 FQNNGV. V shed 1 base and J shed 1 base, with 8 bases lying between them. CDR3 length: 16 amino acids. DNA for the CDR3: TGTGCCAGCAGCTTAGCAGGGGTTTCCTATAATTCACCCCTCCACTTT. Its translation is CASSLAGVSYNSPLHF.

V is TRBV4-1 and J is TRBJ1-4, with 8 bases that match TRBD1. This CDR3 is 14 amino acids long. Unmatched junction bases numbered 3, after V lost 3 bases and J lost 6 bases. The germline V gene encodes CDR1 MGHRA and CDR2 YSYEKL. The chain's CDR3 is CASSHNRGDEKLFF. As DNA, the CDR3 is TGCGCCAGCAGCCATAACAGGGGGGATGAAAAACTGTTTTTT.

The V gene is TRBV4-1, the J gene TRBJ2-3; no clear D gene. V was clipped by 2 bases and J by 2 bases, with 14 bases between them. CDR1 is MGHRA and CDR2 is YSYEKL in the germline V gene. The CDR3 totals 16 residues. In DNA, the CDR3 is TGCGCCAGCAGCCAAATTCGGTATAGATACACAGATACGCAGTATTTT. It specifies CASSQIRYRYTDTQYF.

In this sample, this clone turned up a few times. The chain joins TRBV6-5 to TRBJ2-7; D is unclear. CDR3 length: 13 amino acids. The V end lost 5 bases, the J end lost 3 bases, and 11 bases lay between the germline ends. Germline-derived CDR1 and CDR2 are MNHEY and SVGAGI. The CDR3 DNA sequence: TGTGCCAGCAGTCATACCCTAGTCTACGAGCAGTACTTC. This translates into CASSHTLVYEQYF.

The rearrangement links TRBV6-1 to TRBJ1-1; D is possibly TRBD1 (5 bases). Per the germline V gene, CDR1 is MNHNS and CDR2 is SASEGT. Trimming pared 1 base from V and 0 bases from J, leaving 9 bases between. This CDR3 has 15 residues. The CDR3 sequence is CASSEGQILNTEAFF. The CDR3 coding sequence is TGTGCCAGCAGTGAAGGACAGATCTTGAACACTGAAGCTTTCTTT.

This rearrangement joins TRBV19 to TRBJ2-1; weak D call: TRBD1 (6 bases). Germline loops: CDR1 LNHDA, CDR2 SQIVND (reference sequence). Trimming shortened V by 5 bases and J by 10 bases, and 18 bases separated the two germline ends. The CDR3 spans 14 residues. The CDR3 bases are TGTGCCAGTAGTCCGCGATTCAGGGGTGGCGAGCAGTTCTTC. Translated: CASSPRFRGGEQFF.

This clone was seen just once. This sequence joins TRBV9 and TRBJ1-2, with a weak D call TRBD1 (5 bases). V was clipped by 4 bases and J by 4 bases, with 20 bases between them. From germline, CDR1 is SGDLS and CDR2 YYNGEE. The CDR3 sequence is 16 residues long. The CDR3 DNA reads as TGTGCCAGCAGCCTGCGTCTTCGGGGGAGGGTCTATGGCTACACCTTC. Translation: CASSLRLRGRVYGYTF. Full variable domain (missing parts from reference TRBV9 and TRBJ1-2): DSGVTQTPKHLITATGQRVTLRCSPRSGDLSVYWYQQSLDQGLQFLIQYYNGEERAKGNILERFSAQQFPDLHSELNLSSLELGDSALYFCASSLRLRGRVYGYTFGSGTRLTVV.

This chain joins TRBV28 and TRBJ1-5, with 7 nucleotides matching TRBD1. Germline CDR1 reads MDHEN; CDR2 reads SYDVKM. Unmatched junction bases numbered 3, after V lost 6 bases and J lost 4 bases. The CDR3 length is 13 residues. The CDR3 region is CASRQGGNQPQHF. The CDR3 nucleotides are TGTGCCAGCAGGCAGGGGGGAAATCAGCCCCAGCATTTT. The whole variable domain, filled in from reference TRBV28 and TRBJ1-5, reads DVKVTQSSRYLVKRTGEKVFLECVQDMDHENMFWYRQDPGLGLRLIYFSYDVKMKEKGDIPEGYSVSREKKERFSLILESASTNQTSMYLCASRQGGNQPQHFGDGTRLSIL.

This chain connects TRBV6-5 to TRBJ1-4; D uncertain. The CDR3 totals 14 residues. Trimming took off 6 bases at V and 6 bases at J, with 14 bases between the two ends. CDR1 MNHEY and CDR2 SVGAGI come from the germline V gene. The CDR3, as DNA: TGTGCCAGCAGGGACGGGAGTCCGGATGAAAAACTGTTTTTT. This encodes CASRDGSPDEKLFF.